This entry lists 20 T cell receptor beta chains sequenced from one sample in a study of T cells after yellow fever vaccination. TCRdb re-called the 5' RACE reads through MiXCR, storing one row per CDR3 protein. Among 250,000 or so distinct CDR3 sequences listed, roughly 4% were seen once. Here the sequenced sample was PBMCs, taken 15 days after the yellow fever booster vaccination. The receptors originated from a man younger than 30 who received the YFV17D yellow fever vaccine.

This clonotype has ten or more counts. The J gene is TRBJ2-1, the V gene TRBV5-4, with TRBD2 matching 14 bases. Germline trimming cut 4 bases from V and 6 bases from J; bases unmatched to any gene: 3. The germline gives CDR1 SGHNT, CDR2 YYREEE (reference sequence). The CDR3 spans 15 residues. The CDR3 DNA reads as TGTGCCAGCAGCGGTGGGACTAGCGGGGGCAATGAGCAGTTCTTC. Translated: CASSGGTSGGNEQFF.

This clonotype was observed many times. This rearrangement joins TRBV2 to TRBJ2-3, with D maybe TRBD1 (6 bases). CDR1 and CDR2 (germline): SNHLY, FYNNEI. CDR3 length: 15 residues. Trimming removed 6 bases at V and 0 bases at J, with 13 bases between. The CDR3 spells CASSYREFSTDTQYF. CDR3 sequence (DNA): TGTGCCAGCAGCTACAGGGAGTTTAGCACAGATACGCAGTATTTT.

This clonotype was recorded many times. J is TRBJ2-7 and V is TRBV28; 7 nucleotides match TRBD1. The length of the CDR3 is 14 residues. Trimming removed 4 bases from V and 4 bases from J; junction bases left unmatched: 7. CDR1 MDHEN and CDR2 SYDVKM come from the germline V gene. Here the CDR3 reads CASSSDRVRYEQYV. The CDR3 DNA reads as TGTGCCAGCAGTTCCGACAGGGTACGGTACGAGCAGTACGTC.

This clonotype was found many times. The V gene is TRBV5-4, the J gene TRBJ1-4, with no clear D. The V end was cut by 0 bases, the J end by 4 bases, with 7 bases between. This CDR3 comprises 14 residues. The germline CDR1 and CDR2 sequences are SGHNT and YYREEE (reference sequence). Written as DNA, the CDR3 is TGTGCCAGCAGCTTGGGACAAAATAATGAAAAACTGTTTTTT. Encoded protein: CASSLGQNNEKLFF.

This clonotype was counted many times. The chain joins TRBV3-1 to TRBJ2-3; perhaps TRBD2 as D (6 bases). The CDR3 contains 13 residues. Trimming cost V 5 bases and J 14 bases, with 20 bases left between them. In germline, CDR1 is LGHDT, CDR2 YNNKEL (reference sequence). The CDR3 loop reads CASSANRVTSPYF. CDR3 bases: TGTGCCAGCAGCGCCAATCGAGTAACTAGCCCGTATTTT.

This clonotype has at least ten counts. This rearrangement joins TRBV6-5 to TRBJ1-2; D unclear. Germline V gives CDR1 MNHEY, CDR2 SVGAGI. Trimming took 3 bases from V and 5 from J, leaving 13 bases between them. The length of the CDR3 is 14 residues. CDR3 nucleotides: TGTGCCAGCAGTTATAGTCTTTTGGATTATGGCTACACCTTC. Amino acids: CASSYSLLDYGYTF.

This clonotype was seen many times. The chain employs TRBV5-1 and TRBJ2-2, with unresolved D. There are 14 residues in the CDR3. CDR1 is SGHRS and CDR2 is YFSETQ in the germline V gene. V was pared by 0 bases and J by 5 bases, with 8 bases between. The CDR3 DNA reads as TGCGCCAGCAGCTTGGACGGCCAGACCGGGGAGCTGTTTTTT. As protein: CASSLDGQTGELFF.

This clonotype occurred many times. The chain joins TRBV14 to TRBJ2-7; tentative D call: TRBD1 (6 bases). The CDR3 covers 15 residues. Germline values: CDR1 SGHDN, CDR2 FVKESK. V lost 1 base and J 0 bases, leaving 10 bases between the germline ends. The CDR3 DNA follows: TGTGCCAGCAGCCAAGGACAGGTTCCCTCCTACGAGCAGTACTTC. This translates into CASSQGQVPSYEQYF.

This clonotype was detected many times. The CDR3 region is CASSFGERTGELFF. CDR3 sequence (DNA): TGTGCCAGCAGCTTCGGGGAGAGAACCGGGGAGCTGTTTTTT. The J gene is TRBJ2-2, the V gene TRBV7-2; a weak D match, TRBD2 (5 bases). CDR1 and CDR2 from the germline V gene are SGHTA and FQGNSA. The CDR3 loop spans 14 amino acids. V was pared by 3 bases and J by 5 bases, with 10 bases between.

The V call is TRBV28, the J call TRBJ1-2; 8 nucleotides line up with TRBD1. The junction had 21 bases not matched to a gene; V was cut back by 5 bases and J by 1 base. Germline V gene data show CDR1 as MDHEN and CDR2 as SYDVKM. This CDR3 has 20 amino acids. CDR3 amino acids: CASSPIGTGEGFGRNYGYTF. CDR3 sequence (DNA): TGTGCCAGCAGTCCAATCGGGACAGGAGAGGGTTTTGGCCGTAACTATGGCTACACCTTC.

This clonotype was seen at least ten times. The genes are TRBV7-2 and TRBJ1-2, with unresolved D. Germline CDR1 reads SGHTA; CDR2 reads FQGNSA. V was cut by 5 bases and J by 5 bases, with 18 bases left in between. The CDR3 consists of 15 residues. The CDR3 region is CASSPRRGNGYGYTF. In nucleotides, the CDR3 is TGTGCCAGCAGCCCGAGGCGGGGAAATGGATATGGCTACACCTTC.

This clonotype was observed a few times. This chain joins TRBV29-1 and TRBJ2-2, with 8 bases identical to TRBD2. The CDR3 totals 13 residues. Germline loops: CDR1 SQVTM, CDR2 ANQGSEA. Trimming at V came to 7 bases and at J to 5 bases, leaving 6 bases not matched to a gene. Here the CDR3 reads CSGGGRETGELFF. The CDR3 bases are TGCAGCGGCGGGGGGCGGGAGACCGGGGAGCTGTTTTTT.

In this sample, this clonotype turned up many times. The J gene is TRBJ1-1, the V gene TRBV3-1; 8 positions match TRBD1. Germline CDR1 reads LGHDT; CDR2 reads YNNKEL (reference sequence). V trimming: 1 base; J trimming: 1 base; junction bases outside the gene matches: 5. The CDR3 is made up of 16 amino acids. Written as DNA, the CDR3 is TGTGCCAGCAGCCAAGGTCAGGGGGCGGGGAACACTGAAGCTTTCTTT. This codes for CASSQGQGAGNTEAFF.

This clonotype occurred a few times. The chain is built from TRBV12-3 or TRBV12-4 and TRBJ2-7, with D tentatively TRBD1 or TRBD2 (6 bases each). The CDR3 consists of 14 residues. V was cut by 3 bases and J by 5 bases, with 14 bases left in between. The chain's CDR3 is CASSFGGPPDEQYF. DNA of the CDR3: TGTGCCAGCAGTTTTGGGGGGCCCCCCGACGAGCAGTACTTC.

This clonotype has ten or more counts. The chain uses TRBV28 and TRBJ2-7; D uncertain. The V and J ends lost 6 bases and 0 bases respectively, with 3 bases between them. Germline loops: CDR1 MDHEN, CDR2 SYDVKM. The CDR3 totals 11 residues. CDR3 sequence reads: CASRPSYEQYV. The CDR3 DNA reads as TGTGCCAGCAGGCCCTCCTACGAGCAGTACGTC.

This clonotype was observed a few times. DNA of the CDR3: TGTGCCATCAGTGCGGCGGGGGGCACCGGGGAGCTGTTTTTT. Amino acid sequence: CAISAAGGTGELFF. The chain uses TRBV10-3 and TRBJ2-2, with TRBD2 matching over 8 bases. This CDR3 comprises 14 residues. Trimming took 4 bases from V and 4 from J; bases not matched to a gene: 2. Germline loops: CDR1 ENHRY, CDR2 SYGVKD.

This clonotype has at least ten counts. The rearrangement uses TRBV11-2 and TRBJ2-7; D not resolved. CDR1 SGHAT and CDR2 FQNNGV come from the germline V gene. The CDR3 covers 14 residues. V was shortened by 2 bases and J by 4 bases, with 12 bases between the two germline ends. The CDR3 DNA follows: TGTGCCAGCAGCTTACATACACAGATATACGAGCAGTACTTC. It codes for CASSLHTQIYEQYF.

Many counts were recorded for this clonotype. V and J are TRBV5-1 and TRBJ1-4; D is uncertain. Trimming left V 1 base short and J 0 bases short, with 4 bases between. Germline V lookup: CDR1 SGHRS, CDR2 YFSETQ. The CDR3 consists of 14 residues. CDR3 bases: TGCGCCAGCAGCTTGTTTGCAACTAATGAAAAACTGTTTTTT. Translation: CASSLFATNEKLFF.

This clonotype was counted at least ten times. The chain has TRBV18 and TRBJ2-7; 8 nucleotides align to TRBD1. Germline V gene lookup returns CDR1 KGHSH and CDR2 LQKENI. The trim removed 3 bases at V and 6 bases at J, leaving 7 bases unmatched. The CDR3 runs 14 residues. In nucleotides, the CDR3 is TGTGCCAGCTCACCCCGGTCAGGGGGCCTCGAGCAGTACTTC. Protein: CASSPRSGGLEQYF.

This clonotype was detected ten times or more. The chain has TRBV5-4 and TRBJ1-2; 7 bases align to TRBD1. With V trimmed by 4 bases and J by 4 bases, 7 bases remained unmatched. CDR1 and CDR2 (germline): SGHNT, YYREEE (reference sequence). This CDR3 region has 14 residues. The CDR3 region is CASSPQGQSYGYTF. The CDR3 DNA is TGTGCCAGCAGCCCGCAGGGACAGAGCTATGGCTACACCTTC.